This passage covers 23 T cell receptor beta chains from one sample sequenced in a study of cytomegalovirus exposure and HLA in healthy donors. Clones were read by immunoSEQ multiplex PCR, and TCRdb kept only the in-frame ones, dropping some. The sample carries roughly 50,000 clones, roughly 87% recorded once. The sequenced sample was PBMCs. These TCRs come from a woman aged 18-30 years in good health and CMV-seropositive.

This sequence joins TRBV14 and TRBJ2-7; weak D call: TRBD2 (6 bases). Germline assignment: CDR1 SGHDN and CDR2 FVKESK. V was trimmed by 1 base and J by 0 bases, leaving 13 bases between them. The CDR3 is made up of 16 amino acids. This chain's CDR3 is CASSQGPSDYSYEQYF. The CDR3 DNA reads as TGTGCCAGCAGCCAAGGACCTAGCGACTACTCCTACGAGCAGTACTTC. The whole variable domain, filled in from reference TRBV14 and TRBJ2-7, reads EAGVTQFPSHSVIEKGQTVTLRCDPISGHDNLYWYRRVMGKEIKFLLHFVKESKQDESGMPNNRFLAERTGGTYSTLKVQPAELEDSGVYFCASSQGPSDYSYEQYFGPGTRLTVT.

CDR3 residues: CAWSGKGAGNQPQHF. The DNA of the CDR3 is TGTGCCTGGAGTGGGAAGGGGGCCGGCAATCAGCCCCAGCATTTT. V and J are TRBV30 and TRBJ1-5, with 7 bases matching TRBD1. The CDR3 has 15 amino acids. The germline CDR1 and CDR2 sequences are GTSNPN and SVGIG (reference sequence). V lost 1 base to trimming and J lost 2 bases; unmatched junction nucleotides: 5. Filled out from reference TRBV30 and TRBJ1-5, the complete variable domain reads SQTIHQWPATLVQPVGSPLSLECTVEGTSNPNLYWYRQAAGRGLQLLFYSVGIGQISSEVPQNLSASRPQDRQFILSSKKLLLSDSGFYLCAWSGKGAGNQPQHFGDGTRLSIL.

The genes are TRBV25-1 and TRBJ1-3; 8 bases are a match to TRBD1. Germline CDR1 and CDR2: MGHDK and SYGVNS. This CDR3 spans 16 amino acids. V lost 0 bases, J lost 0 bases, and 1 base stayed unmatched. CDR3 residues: CASSEYGTGSGNTIYF. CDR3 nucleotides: TGTGCCAGCAGTGAATATGGGACAGGCTCTGGAAACACCATATATTTT.

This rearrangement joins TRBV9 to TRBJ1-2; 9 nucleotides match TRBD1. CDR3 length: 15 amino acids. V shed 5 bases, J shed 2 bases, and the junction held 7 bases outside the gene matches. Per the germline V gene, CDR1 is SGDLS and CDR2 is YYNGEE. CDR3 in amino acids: CASSDGQGKNYGYTF. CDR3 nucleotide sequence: TGTGCCAGCAGTGATGGACAGGGGAAAAACTATGGCTACACCTTC.

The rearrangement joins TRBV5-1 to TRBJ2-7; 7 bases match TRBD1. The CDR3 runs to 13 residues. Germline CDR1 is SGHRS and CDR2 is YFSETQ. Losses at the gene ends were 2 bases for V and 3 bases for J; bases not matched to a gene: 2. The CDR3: CASSFRQGYEQYF. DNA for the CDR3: TGCGCCAGCAGCTTCCGACAGGGCTACGAGCAGTACTTC.

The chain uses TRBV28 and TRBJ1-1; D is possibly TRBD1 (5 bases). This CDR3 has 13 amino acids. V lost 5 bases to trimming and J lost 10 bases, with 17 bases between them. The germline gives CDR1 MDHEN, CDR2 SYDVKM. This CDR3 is CASSAIGGLGAFF. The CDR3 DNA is TGTGCCAGCAGTGCGATTGGGGGGTTGGGAGCTTTCTTT.

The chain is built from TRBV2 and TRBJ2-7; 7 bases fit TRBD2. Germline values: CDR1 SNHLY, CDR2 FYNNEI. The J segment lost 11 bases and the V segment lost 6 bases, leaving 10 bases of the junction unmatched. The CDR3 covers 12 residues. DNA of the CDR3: TGTGCCAGCAGCCTGGGGGGGGGAAGGAAGTACTTC. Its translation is CASSLGGGRKYF.

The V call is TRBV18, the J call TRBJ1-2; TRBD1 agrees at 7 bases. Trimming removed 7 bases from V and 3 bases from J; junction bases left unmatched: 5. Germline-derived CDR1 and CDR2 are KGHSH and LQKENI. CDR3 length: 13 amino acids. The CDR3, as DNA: TGTGCCAGCTGGACAACAGGGGACTATGGCTACACCTTC. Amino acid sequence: CASWTTGDYGYTF.

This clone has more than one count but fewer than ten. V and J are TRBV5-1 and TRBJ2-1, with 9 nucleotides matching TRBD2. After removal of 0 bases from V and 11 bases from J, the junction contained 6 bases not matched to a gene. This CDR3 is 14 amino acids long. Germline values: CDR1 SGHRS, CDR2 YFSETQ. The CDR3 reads CASSLAAAGGKQFF. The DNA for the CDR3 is TGCGCCAGCAGCTTGGCCGCTGCGGGGGGGAAGCAGTTCTTC.

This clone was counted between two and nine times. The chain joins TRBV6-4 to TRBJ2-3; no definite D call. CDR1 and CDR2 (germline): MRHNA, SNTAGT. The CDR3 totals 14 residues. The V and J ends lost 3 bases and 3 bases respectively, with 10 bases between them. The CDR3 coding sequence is TGTGCCAGCAGTGAACGGCTAGAAACAGATACGCAGTATTTT. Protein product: CASSERLETDTQYF.

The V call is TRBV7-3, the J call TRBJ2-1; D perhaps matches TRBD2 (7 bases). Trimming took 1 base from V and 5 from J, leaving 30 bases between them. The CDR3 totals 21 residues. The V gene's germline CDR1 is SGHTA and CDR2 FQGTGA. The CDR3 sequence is CASSLKREGGGTAPPDNEQFF. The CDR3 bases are TGTGCCAGCAGCTTAAAGAGGGAGGGGGGAGGTACTGCGCCCCCTGACAATGAGCAGTTCTTC.

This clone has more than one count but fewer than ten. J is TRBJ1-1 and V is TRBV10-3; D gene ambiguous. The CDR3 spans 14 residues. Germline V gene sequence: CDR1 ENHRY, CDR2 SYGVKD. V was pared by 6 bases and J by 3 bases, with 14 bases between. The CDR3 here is CAIRADGFDTEAFF. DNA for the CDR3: TGTGCCATCAGAGCGGACGGGTTTGACACTGAAGCTTTCTTT.

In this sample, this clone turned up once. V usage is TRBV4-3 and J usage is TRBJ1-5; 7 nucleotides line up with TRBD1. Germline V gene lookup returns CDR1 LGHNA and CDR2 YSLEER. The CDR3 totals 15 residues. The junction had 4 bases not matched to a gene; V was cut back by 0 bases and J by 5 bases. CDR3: CASSQDSQGHQPQHF. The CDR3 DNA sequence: TGCGCCAGCAGCCAAGATTCACAGGGGCATCAGCCCCAGCATTTT.

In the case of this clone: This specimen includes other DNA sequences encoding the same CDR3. In DNA, the CDR3 is TGTGCCAGCAGCGTAGGGGATAGCGGGATCTCGGCTTACGAGCAGTACTTC. Residues: CASSVGDSGISAYEQYF. The chain joins TRBV9 to TRBJ2-7; 8 bases fit TRBD2. The germline gives CDR1 SGDLS, CDR2 YYNGEE. The trim removed 0 bases at V and 4 bases at J, leaving 12 bases unmatched. This CDR3 comprises 17 residues. Using reference TRBV9 and TRBJ2-7 for the parts outside the CDR3, the full variable domain is DSGVTQTPKHLITATGQRVTLRCSPRSGDLSVYWYQQSLDQGLQFLIQYYNGEERAKGNILERFSAQQFPDLHSELNLSSLELGDSALYFCASSVGDSGISAYEQYFGPGTRLTVT.

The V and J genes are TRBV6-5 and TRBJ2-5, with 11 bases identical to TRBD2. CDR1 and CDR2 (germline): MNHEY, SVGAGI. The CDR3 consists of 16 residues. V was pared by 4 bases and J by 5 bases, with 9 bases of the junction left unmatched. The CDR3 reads CASSSLAGGVEETQYF. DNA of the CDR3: TGTGCCAGCAGTTCCTTAGCGGGGGGGGTGGAGGAGACCCAGTACTTC.

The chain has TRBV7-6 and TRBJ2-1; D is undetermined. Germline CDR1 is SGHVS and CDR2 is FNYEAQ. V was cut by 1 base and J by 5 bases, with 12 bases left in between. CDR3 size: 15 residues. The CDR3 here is CASSLGATANNEQFF. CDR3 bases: TGTGCCAGCAGCTTAGGGGCCACAGCTAACAATGAGCAGTTCTTC. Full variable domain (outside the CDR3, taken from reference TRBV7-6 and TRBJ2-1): GAGVSQSPRYKVTKRGQDVALRCDPISGHVSLYWYRQALGQGPEFLTYFNYEAQQDKSGLPNDRFSAERPEGSISTLTIQRTEQRDSAMYRCASSLGATANNEQFFGPGTRLTVL.

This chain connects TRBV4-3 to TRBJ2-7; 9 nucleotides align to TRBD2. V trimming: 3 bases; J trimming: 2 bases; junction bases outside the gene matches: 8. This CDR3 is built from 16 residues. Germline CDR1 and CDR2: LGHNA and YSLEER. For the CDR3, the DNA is TGCGCCAGCAGCCACTCCGCTAGCGGGGAGACCTACGAGCAGTACTTC. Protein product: CASSHSASGETYEQYF.

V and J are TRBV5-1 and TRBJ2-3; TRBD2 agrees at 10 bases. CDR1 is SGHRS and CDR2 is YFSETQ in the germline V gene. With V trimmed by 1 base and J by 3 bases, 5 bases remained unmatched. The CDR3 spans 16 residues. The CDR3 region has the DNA TGCGCCAGCAGCTTGTTCCCTAGCGGGGGTACAGATACGCAGTATTTT. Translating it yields CASSLFPSGGTDTQYF. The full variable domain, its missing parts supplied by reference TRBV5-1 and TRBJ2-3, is KAGVTQTPRYLIKTRGQQVTLSCSPISGHRSVSWYQQTPGQGLQFLFEYFSETQRNKGNFPGRFSGRQFSNSRSEMNVSTLELGDSALYLCASSLFPSGGTDTQYFGPGTRLTVL.

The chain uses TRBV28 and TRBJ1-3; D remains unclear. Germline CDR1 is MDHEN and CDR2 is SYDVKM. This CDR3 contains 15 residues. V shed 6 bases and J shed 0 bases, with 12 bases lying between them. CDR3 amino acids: CASRDDGNSGNTIYF. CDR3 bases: TGTGCCAGCAGGGACGACGGGAACTCTGGAAACACCATATATTTT.

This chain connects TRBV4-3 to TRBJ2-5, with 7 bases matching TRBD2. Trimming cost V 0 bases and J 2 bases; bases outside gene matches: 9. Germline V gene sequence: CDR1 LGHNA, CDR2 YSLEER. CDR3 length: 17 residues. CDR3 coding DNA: TGCGCCAGCAGCCAAGATTTATGGGACTACCCGCAAGAGACCCAGTACTTC. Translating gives CASSQDLWDYPQETQYF.

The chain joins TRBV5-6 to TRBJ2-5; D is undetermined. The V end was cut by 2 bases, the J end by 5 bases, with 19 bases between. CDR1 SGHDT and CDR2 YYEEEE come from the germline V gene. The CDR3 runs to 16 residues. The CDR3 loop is CASSFFNPPGSETQYF. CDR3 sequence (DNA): TGTGCCAGCAGCTTTTTCAACCCTCCCGGTTCGGAGACCCAGTACTTC.

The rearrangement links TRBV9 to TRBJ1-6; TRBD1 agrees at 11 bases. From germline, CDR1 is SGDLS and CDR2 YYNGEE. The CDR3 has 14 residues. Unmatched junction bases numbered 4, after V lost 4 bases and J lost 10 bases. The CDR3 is CASSPGQGASPLHF. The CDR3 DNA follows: TGTGCCAGCAGCCCCGGACAGGGGGCCTCACCCCTCCACTTT.

The CDR3 loop is CATSKGEGTANEKLFF. Here the CDR3 DNA reads TGTGCCACCAGCAAAGGGGAGGGGACGGCCAATGAAAAACTGTTTTTT. The chain has TRBV15 and TRBJ1-4, with D tentatively TRBD1 (5 bases). Trimming left V 4 bases short and J 5 bases short, with 17 bases between. This CDR3 has 16 residues. CDR1 LNHNV and CDR2 YYDKDF come from the germline V gene (reference sequence).